This T cell receptor beta chain was captured by sequencing in a study of blood T cell repertoires in COVID-19. Per the authors' pipeline: Amplifying reference gene primers gave estimates of nucleated cell counts. Only in-frame clones appear in the TCRdb table, and some are missing; sequencing was by immunoSEQ multiplex PCR. That table gives V, J and clone size, and the DNA gave D and trimming. The sample lists 200,000 to 250,000 clones; around 82% were seen once. The CDR3 contains 15 residues. Germline CDR1 is SGDLS and CDR2 is YYNGEE. Trimming took 0 bases from V and 6 from J, leaving 16 bases between them.

The sample consisted of PBMCs or T cells enriched from blood (not recorded which). The chain joins TRBV9 to TRBJ2-7, with a tentative D call TRBD1 (7 bases). This TCR was sampled from a middle-aged woman who had been exposed to COVID-19. CDR3 DNA: TGTGCCAGCAGCGTAGGGAGGGGGCAGGGCGGCGAGCAGTACTTC. This gives the protein CASSVGRGQGGEQYF.